The 29 T cell receptor beta chains given below trace back to one sample, sequenced in a study of blood T cell repertoires in COVID-19. Libraries were prepared by immunoSEQ multiplex PCR; TCRdb keeps only in-frame clonotypes and omits some of them. Among 210,000 or so clones listed, 65% to 90% were seen once. The sequenced material came from peripheral blood. These receptors originate from a man aged 45-60 years with COVID-19, enrolled during active disease.

The CDR3 here is CAWNGQGIFSPLHF. Written as DNA, the CDR3 is TGTGCCTGGAATGGACAGGGCATATTTTCACCCCTCCACTTT. This chain links TRBV30 with TRBJ1-6; 8 nucleotides align to TRBD1. J lost 9 bases, V lost 4 bases, and 8 bases had no gene match. This CDR3 has 14 residues. The germline CDR1 and CDR2 sequences are GTSNPN and SVGIG (reference sequence).

This clone has more than one count but fewer than ten. This rearrangement joins TRBV6-4 to TRBJ2-1; possible D gene TRBD1, 5 bases. V lost 5 bases to trimming and J lost 7 bases, with 15 bases between them. The germline gives CDR1 MRHNA, CDR2 SNTAGT. The CDR3 runs to 14 residues. DNA for the CDR3: TGTGCCAGCAGTAACGACTGGGGCGTAAATGAGCAGTTCTTC. Amino acid sequence: CASSNDWGVNEQFF.

V usage is TRBV9 and J usage is TRBJ2-3, with 8 bases that match TRBD2. From germline, CDR1 is SGDLS and CDR2 YYNGEE. The CDR3 has 17 amino acids. With 6 bases clipped from V and 2 bases from J, the junction kept 14 bases outside the gene matches. CDR3 region: CASTQGVRGGNTDTQYF. The CDR3 region has the DNA TGTGCCAGCACCCAGGGAGTTCGGGGGGGCAACACAGATACGCAGTATTTT.

This CDR3 reads CASSPRTEGKDGYTF. The DNA for the CDR3 is TGTGCCAGCAGTCCCAGGACGGAGGGAAAGGATGGCTACACCTTC. The gene calls are TRBV6-6 and TRBJ1-2, with D unclear. Trimming removed 5 bases from V and 6 bases from J, with 19 bases in between. This CDR3 comprises 15 residues. Germline V gene data show CDR1 as MNHNY and CDR2 as SVGAGI (reference sequence).

CDR3 sequence reads: CASSQDFRTGGADTQYF. CDR3 coding DNA: TGTGCCAGCAGCCAAGATTTCCGGACAGGGGGGGCAGATACGCAGTATTTT. The gene calls are TRBV3-1 (or the pseudogene TRBV3-2) and TRBJ2-3; 10 positions agree with TRBD1. The CDR3 totals 17 residues. Germline CDR1 LGHDT, CDR2 YNNKEL (reference sequence). V lost 0 bases, J lost 4 bases, and 7 bases stayed unmatched.

The V call is TRBV20-1, the J call TRBJ1-4, with D maybe TRBD1 (5 bases). CDR1 and CDR2 (germline): DFQATT, SNEGSKA (reference sequence). CDR3 length: 11 residues. The CDR3 DNA reads TGCACCCCCAGGGAAGGTGAAAAACTGTTTTTT. Amino acid sequence: CTPREGEKLFF.

The chain carries TRBV2 and TRBJ2-5; 7 bases fit TRBD2. V dropped 8 bases and J dropped 4; count of bases not matched to a gene: 4. CDR3 length: 12 residues. CDR1 is SNHLY and CDR2 is FYNNEI in the germline V gene. CDR3: CASGRETETQYF. CDR3 sequence (DNA): TGTGCCAGCGGGCGGGAGACAGAGACCCAGTACTTC.

The rearrangement joins TRBV19 to TRBJ2-5; 7 positions agree with TRBD2. V was clipped by 8 bases and J by 5 bases; unmatched bases: 8. The CDR3 is 13 amino acids. In germline, CDR1 is LNHDA, CDR2 SQIVND (reference sequence). In nucleotides, the CDR3 is TGTGCCAGTGCCCGGAGCGGGGATGAGACCCAGTACTTC. It translates to CASARSGDETQYF.

This chain joins TRBV7-8 and TRBJ2-5; the match to TRBD2 covers 15 bases. Germline CDR1 reads SGHVS; CDR2 reads FQNEAQ. The V and J ends lost 7 bases and 7 bases, in that order; junction bases with no gene match: 7. CDR3 size: 15 residues. The CDR3 here is CASKISGLAGGTQYF. In nucleotides, the CDR3 is TGTGCCAGCAAAATATCGGGACTAGCGGGGGGGACCCAGTACTTC. Supplemented by reference TRBV7-8 and TRBJ2-5, the full variable domain reads GAGVSQSPRYKVAKRGQDVALRCDPISGHVSLFWYQQALGQGPEFLTYFQNEAQLDKSGLPSDRFFAERPEGSVSTLKIQRTQQEDSAVYLCASKISGLAGGTQYFGPGTRLLVL.

The chain links TRBV2 to TRBJ2-5, with TRBD2 identical over 9 bases. V gave up 2 bases and J gave up 5 bases; unmatched junction bases: 6. The CDR3 is 15 residues long. Germline V gives CDR1 SNHLY, CDR2 FYNNEI. As DNA, the CDR3 is TGTGCCAGCAGTGAATGGGGACTAGCACGGGAGACCCAGTACTTC. Its translation is CASSEWGLARETQYF. Using reference TRBV2 and TRBJ2-5 for the parts outside the CDR3, the full variable domain is EPEVTQTPSHQVTQMGQEVILRCVPISNHLYFYWYRQILGQKVEFLVSFYNNEISEKSEIFDDQFSVERPDGSNFTLKIRSTKLEDSAMYFCASSEWGLARETQYFGPGTRLLVL.

The chain joins TRBV2 to TRBJ1-5; perhaps TRBD1 as D (6 bases). This CDR3 has 15 amino acids. V was clipped by 4 bases and J by 7 bases, with 17 bases between them. Germline assignment: CDR1 SNHLY and CDR2 FYNNEI. CDR3 DNA: TGTGCCAGCAGTGGAGGGGGAGGGGAAGCCCAGCCCCAGCATTTT. Its translation is CASSGGGGEAQPQHF.

In regard to this clone: This sample includes further DNA sequences coding for the same CDR3. The CDR3 loop reads CASSGTGGNQPQHF. CDR3 DNA: TGTGCCAGCAGTGGGACAGGAGGCAATCAGCCCCAGCATTTT. The chain recombines TRBV28 with TRBJ1-5, with 8 bases matching TRBD1. The CDR3 runs to 14 residues. Germline V gives CDR1 MDHEN, CDR2 SYDVKM. J lost 2 bases, V lost 5 bases, and 2 bases had no gene match. The full variable domain, rest sourced from reference TRBV28 and TRBJ1-5, is DVKVTQSSRYLVKRTGEKVFLECVQDMDHENMFWYRQDPGLGLRLIYFSYDVKMKEKGDIPEGYSVSREKKERFSLILESASTNQTSMYLCASSGTGGNQPQHFGDGTRLSIL.

The gene calls are TRBV7-8 and TRBJ1-3, with 7 nucleotides matching TRBD1. The CDR3 is 15 residues long. With V trimmed by 3 bases and J by 8 bases, 10 bases remained unmatched. Germline CDR1 SGHVS, CDR2 FQNEAQ. The CDR3 loop is CASSFYIRGSHTIYF. In nucleotides, the CDR3 is TGTGCCAGCAGCTTCTATATCAGGGGGTCGCACACCATATATTTT.

The genes are TRBV29-1 and TRBJ2-7; 9 positions match TRBD1. Germline CDR1 is SQVTM and CDR2 is ANQGSEA. V trimming: 6 bases; J trimming: 6 bases; junction bases outside the gene matches: 6. This CDR3 region has 12 residues. The CDR3 nucleotides read TGCAGCGTAGACGACAGGGGGGGCGAGCAGTACTTC. Protein sequence: CSVDDRGGEQYF.

This rearrangement joins TRBV30 to TRBJ1-5; TRBD1 is a possible D gene (5 bases). CDR3 length: 14 residues. Germline lookup yields CDR1 GTSNPN and CDR2 SVGIG (reference sequence). Deletions cut 4 bases from V and 5 bases from J, with 15 bases between. The CDR3 loop reads CAWNLGRVDQPQHF. In nucleotides, the CDR3 is TGTGCCTGGAACTTGGGCAGGGTGGATCAGCCCCAGCATTTT.

In this sample, this clone turned up a few times. The V gene is TRBV19, the J gene TRBJ2-7, with 7 bases matching TRBD2. The CDR3 is 13 residues long. Unmatched junction bases numbered 9, after V lost 7 bases and J lost 6 bases. Germline V lookup: CDR1 LNHDA, CDR2 SQIVND (reference sequence). The CDR3 reads CASTSGEGFEQYF. For the CDR3, the DNA is TGTGCCAGTACCTCCGGGGAGGGATTCGAGCAGTACTTC.

This chain uses TRBV6-5 with TRBJ2-4, with 13 bases fitting TRBD2. This CDR3 region has 16 residues. Germline assignment: CDR1 MNHEY and CDR2 SVGAGI. With V trimmed by 4 bases and J by 4 bases, 4 bases remained unmatched. CDR3 sequence: CASSSRTSGGKNIQYF. CDR3 nucleotide sequence: TGTGCCAGCAGTTCTCGGACTAGCGGGGGTAAAAACATTCAGTACTTC.

This rearrangement joins TRBV7-2 to TRBJ1-2, with D hard to call. V was trimmed by 5 bases and J by 6 bases, leaving 10 bases between them. The V gene's germline CDR1 is SGHTA and CDR2 FQGNSA. The CDR3 consists of 12 residues. CDR3 loop: CASSPYSNGYTF. The CDR3 DNA reads TGTGCCAGCAGCCCATACAGCAATGGCTACACCTTC.

The chain employs TRBV18 and TRBJ2-7, with 7 bases matching TRBD1. This CDR3 has 15 amino acids. The J segment lost 0 bases and the V segment lost 3 bases, leaving 5 bases of the junction unmatched. CDR1 and CDR2 (germline): KGHSH, LQKENI. The CDR3 is CASSPWTGRSYEQYF. Written as DNA, the CDR3 is TGTGCCAGCTCACCGTGGACAGGACGCTCCTACGAGCAGTACTTC.

The chain couples TRBV10-3 to TRBJ2-5; D unclear. V lost 0 bases, J lost 0 bases, and 5 bases lay in between. CDR3 length: 14 residues. The V gene's germline CDR1 is ENHRY and CDR2 SYGVKD. CDR3 sequence: CAISESTYQETQYF. CDR3 nucleotides: TGTGCCATCAGTGAGTCTACATACCAAGAGACCCAGTACTTC.

The V call is TRBV5-1, the J call TRBJ2-6; D is unclear. The germline CDR1 and CDR2 sequences are SGHRS and YFSETQ. The CDR3 totals 13 residues. The germline V and J ends were trimmed by 7 bases and 3 bases, with 8 bases remaining between them. The CDR3 sequence: CASRPGGANVLTF. CDR3 nucleotide sequence: TGCGCCAGCCGACCGGGTGGGGCCAACGTCCTGACTTTC. Full variable domain (remainder filled in from reference TRBV5-1 and TRBJ2-6): KAGVTQTPRYLIKTRGQQVTLSCSPISGHRSVSWYQQTPGQGLQFLFEYFSETQRNKGNFPGRFSGRQFSNSRSEMNVSTLELGDSALYLCASRPGGANVLTFGAGSRLTVL.

This clone was counted between two and nine times. This chain uses TRBV7-9 with TRBJ1-2; TRBD1 matches at 7 bases. With 4 bases clipped from V and 4 bases from J, the junction kept 9 bases outside the gene matches. The length of the CDR3 is 15 residues. Germline CDR1 SEHNR, CDR2 FQNEAQ (reference sequence). CDR3 protein: CASSSRTGVIYGYTF. The CDR3 nucleotides are TGTGCCAGCAGCTCCCGGACAGGAGTAATCTATGGCTACACCTTC.

The chain joins TRBV9 to TRBJ1-3; D ambiguous. V was trimmed by 0 bases and J by 0 bases, leaving 7 bases between them. Germline V CDR1 and CDR2: SGDLS, YYNGEE. The CDR3 extends over 15 amino acids. Here the CDR3 DNA reads TGTGCCAGCAGCGTAGACTGGAGCTCTGGAAACACCATATATTTT. It specifies CASSVDWSSGNTIYF.

The V and J genes are TRBV7-3 and TRBJ2-1; TRBD2 aligns across 14 bases. CDR1 and CDR2 from the germline V gene are SGHTA and FQGTGA. V lost 5 bases and J lost 5; bases outside the gene matches: 8. CDR3 length: 17 residues. The CDR3 sequence is CASSDLPTSGGDNEQFF. The CDR3 DNA reads as TGTGCCAGCAGCGACCTCCCGACTAGCGGGGGGGACAATGAGCAGTTCTTC.

The chain carries TRBV14 and TRBJ1-6; 7 nucleotides align to TRBD1. The junction had 3 bases not matched to a gene; V was cut back by 3 bases and J by 4 bases. Germline V gene sequence: CDR1 SGHDN, CDR2 FVKESK. This CDR3 is built from 15 residues. CDR3 sequence: CASSQTGQYNSPLHF. The CDR3 DNA reads TGTGCCAGCAGCCAGACGGGACAGTATAATTCACCCCTCCACTTT.

The rearrangement joins TRBV6-6 to TRBJ2-1; D is unclear. CDR3 length: 14 residues. Trimming shortened V by 2 bases and J by 0 bases, and 5 bases separated the two germline ends. CDR1 is MNHNY, CDR2 SVGAGI, per germline (reference sequence). Here the CDR3 DNA reads TGTGCCAGCAGTTACGGCCGCTCCTACAATGAGCAGTTCTTC. It is translated as CASSYGRSYNEQFF.

J is TRBJ2-7 and V is TRBV5-1; possible D gene TRBD2, 6 bases. Germline V CDR1 and CDR2: SGHRS, YFSETQ. This CDR3 region has 14 residues. V dropped 3 bases and J dropped 6 bases, with 16 bases sitting between them. The chain's CDR3 is CASSSAVFGGEQYF. The CDR3 DNA sequence: TGCGCCAGCAGCTCCGCAGTGTTCGGGGGCGAGCAGTACTTC.

This clone appeared a few times. The chain links TRBV9 to TRBJ1-1, with 8 nucleotides matching TRBD1. The CDR3 totals 15 residues. Trimming removed 1 base from V and 2 bases from J; junction bases left unmatched: 4. Germline V lookup: CDR1 SGDLS, CDR2 YYNGEE. CDR3: CASSVRGQVNTEAFF. CDR3 DNA sequence: TGTGCCAGCAGCGTACGGGGACAGGTTAACACTGAAGCTTTCTTT.

The chain joins TRBV28 to TRBJ2-1; D possibly corresponds to TRBD1 (6 bases). V was clipped by 4 bases and J by 1 base, with 20 bases between them. CDR3 size: 18 residues. CDR1 and CDR2 (germline): MDHEN, SYDVKM. CDR3 region: CASSSSLLLGGSYNEQFF. For the CDR3, the DNA is TGTGCCAGCAGTTCATCTCTACTGCTAGGGGGTTCCTACAATGAGCAGTTCTTC.